Sequencing of this T cell receptor (beta chain) was carried out in a study of cytomegalovirus exposure and HLA in healthy donors (dated by TCRdb to 2015 to 2018). In the study overall: According to an earlier analysis of 587 of the donors, about 170 million T cells yielded approximately 120 million unique TCR beta sequences and about 300 Gb of sequence data. Every discovery cohort repertoire had been produced on one sequencing platform. The number of typed donors differed by locus: about 620-640 for A, B, C, DRB1 and DQB1; roughly 510 for DQA1; 606 for DPA1; and roughly 450 for DPB1. Among roughly 370 genotyped donors of the cohort, an average of about 240,000 unique TCR beta nucleotide sequences were sequenced per donor, 15% to 20% of them non-productive. In a later genetic analysis, genome-wide SNP genotypes for about three fifths of the 666 donors were used, and that subset was treated as a discovery cohort. A later analysis re-examined previously published TCR beta repertoires from hundreds of donors and added high-resolution HLA genotyping to investigate patterns of TCR occurrence. Both class I and class II loci were covered by HLA typing, at four-digit resolution. Among the roughly 410 genotyped donors, around 79% belonged to the genetic ancestry cluster associated with self-reported Caucasian donors. Rather than using new phenotypic data, the later analysis identified candidate immune exposures from TCR beta sequences and from how often those sequences occurred across donors. Approximately 300 gigabases of sequencing data and approximately 91 million unique TCR sequences made up an early release that covered approximately 650 HLA-typed donors. In an earlier analysis of around 540 of the donors, high-throughput TCR beta sequencing was used to judge whether each TCR beta V gene segment behaved as functional or pseudogenic. To predict cytomegalovirus infection status, the study combined high-throughput TCR immunosequencing, statistical association of individual TCRs with disease status, and machine learning. Donor age, sex, ethnicity and CMV serostatus were collected together with the repertoire data. The study aimed to test whether cataloging public T cell receptors could reveal signatures of past pathogen exposure. The T cell repertoires of around 730 subjects were profiled by immunosequencing and related to cytomegalovirus serostatus. In addition to the first cohort of roughly 700 subjects, a separate validation cohort of 130 or so different subjects was used. Because of strong linkage in the cohort, four or five DR-DQ haplotypes were treated as single units for association and clustering. Here is what the overall study found, with its caveats: Correlated functional status among segregating V segments might be attributable to linkage disequilibrium, but an unknown experimental factor could not be ruled out. The 87-base-pair reads could not distinguish some IMGT-functional V segments, including TRBV6-2 and TRBV6-3, so those segments were excluded. In vitro tests confirmed that a few of the cytomegalovirus-associated TCR beta chains recognize cytomegalovirus antigens. This cohort had only TCR beta chains sequenced, and the lack of alpha or paired-chain data limited which features could be detected. Because counts were too low, roughly 16 rarely observed V segments, including chromosome 9 orphons, were excluded from the earlier analysis of some 590 of the donors. The authors suggested that the approach could potentially be extended to other disease states and immunological phenotypes. A later analysis found that most CMV-associated TCR beta chains appeared HLA-restricted, with HLA associations seemingly driven largely by CMV exposure. According to a later genetic analysis, donors in an Asian-associated ancestry cluster had fewer N-insertions in productive TCRs than the approximately 630-donor mean. According to a later analysis, parvovirus B19, influenza, CMV and Epstein-Barr virus appeared linked to several top co-occurrence clusters. HLA typing was unavailable for some donors at each locus, so association tests used only the typed subset. When HLA alleles, especially DR and DQ, strongly co-occurred, attributing TCR associations to individual alleles was difficult. Specific HLA alleles were associated with 16,951 TCR beta sequences at a false discovery rate of 0.05 in a later analysis. A further reported finding was that TCR beta sequences accurately predicted the HLA-A and HLA-B alleles for most subjects in the first cohort. In a later analysis, HLA-associated TCR beta chains showed more clonal expansion and lower generation probabilities than non-associated chains that were equally common. In a later analysis, TCR association rates were found to vary across HLA loci, with the most associated TCRs seen for DRB1 alleles and the fewest for HLA-C alleles. The only immune exposure information available for the cohort was CMV serostatus. A total of about 180 TCR beta chains were listed by the study as associated with cytomegalovirus. Broadly in line with IMGT annotations, most TCR beta V segments showed up in productive rearrangements about 87% or about 30% of the time in an earlier analysis of approximately 640 of the donors. The presence/absence analyses assumed that sequencing depth was roughly uniform across donors, and that assumption may not be true. A group of highly shared sequence variants was considered likely to be a technical artifact of the sequencing pipeline. The classifier was reported to diagnose cytomegalovirus status with high specificity and sensitivity in both the original and validation cohorts. While some public TCRs were present in many individuals, most TCR sequences turned up only very rarely across donors. V-gene and J-gene trimming of TCR beta chains was associated with a missense DCLRE1C variant in a later genetic analysis, and the association was replicated in an independent cohort.

The cohort comprised fewer than 750 healthy bone marrow donors. Cohort members were all nominally healthy when sampled, although unrecorded immune exposures were likely present. Of the 670 or so cohort members, 250 to 300 had positive CMV serostatus and roughly 330 had negative CMV serostatus, and CMV serostatus was not recorded for the donor. Every donor gave a peripheral blood sample, and the peripheral blood mononuclear cells from that sample were used for TCR beta sequencing. Genomic DNA extraction from the blood cell samples was performed with the Qiagen DNeasy Blood Extraction Kit. The CDR3, from cysteine to phenylalanine, totals 15 residues. Only the CDR3 portion is preserved as DNA: 45 bases, with reading frame beginning at the first base. V is cut back by 1 base and J by 2 bases, with 3 bases in the junction unmatched. CDR1 is given as SGHTA and CDR2 as FQGNSA, both from the germline V gene.

The library was built by means of the immunoSEQ multiplex PCR assay. The multiplex PCR relied on a mix of 60 forward primers for TCR Vbeta segments and 13 reverse primers for TCR Jbeta segments. The CDR3 region of rearranged TCR beta genes was amplified from genomic DNA by a multiplex PCR assay. Amplified TCR beta libraries were sequenced as 87-base-pair reads on the Illumina HiSeq System. Regarding the original processing steps: Across the 600 to 700 repertoires, a later analysis counted tens of millions of unique TCR beta chains, 9.5 million to 12 million of which were shared by at least two donors. To remove PCR and sequencing errors, raw reads were error-corrected and collapsed into unique sequences using a nearest-neighbor algorithm that merged closely related sequences. Alignment of CDR3 sequences to IMGT reference sequences was used to assign V, D and J gene segments. For a sequence to be retained, a match of at least six nucleotides to both a V gene segment and a J gene segment was required. A rearrangement counted as productive if the CDR3 had no stop codons and remained in frame with V and J, and every other rearrangement counted as non-productive. CDR3 was defined according to IMGT convention as the region running from the second conserved V-encoded cysteine to the conserved J-encoded phenylalanine. The earlier analysis of about 500 of the donors excluded sequences that lacked an unambiguous match to a single V gene segment. In an earlier analysis of a few hundred of the donors, V segments were called functional above 56.7% productive rearrangements and were called segregating when the between-donor standard deviation exceeded 5%. A statistical classification framework was built for diagnosing cytomegalovirus status from the catalog of TCR beta chain sequences. A later analysis assigned V and J genes by comparing TCR nucleotide sequences with IMGT/GENE-DB human TR gene sequences. The TCRdist pipeline was used in a later analysis to assign CDR3 sequences and most-parsimonious VDJ recombination scenarios. In a later analysis, every TCR beta chain was defined by the combination of its CDR3 amino acid sequence and its V-gene family, and reads without a unique V-gene family were dropped. To address suspected cross-contamination and a sequencing artifact, a later analysis removed approximately 600 highly shared, low-generation-probability nucleotide sequences. In a later analysis, a clonal expansion index for each public chain was calculated from normalized within-repertoire ranks of inferred template counts. In a later analysis, generation probabilities were computed using a VDJ recombination model fitted to out-of-frame rearrangements, and the results were checked against IGoR. In a later analysis, TCR-TCR, TCR-HLA and TCR-CMV co-occurrence was scored with hypergeometric tests, and a repertoire-size bias correction was applied to TCR pairs. To estimate false discovery rates, a later analysis permuted the HLA or CMV assignments 20 times. In a later analysis, co-occurring TCRs were grouped using DBSCAN, with TCRdist sequence similarity added in when clustering inside HLA-allele-positive subsets. Repertoires with fewer than 30,000 or more than 120,000 public chains, plus five repertoires with anomalous nucleotide sharing, were excluded from co-occurrence clustering. Here the immuneACCESS table is served through TCRdb, limited to in-frame sequences with V and J called. Missing clones are a known gap in these copies; in checked studies unresolved V genes cover under half, and the rest lacks a known reason. V, J and clone size reflect that table, while D and trimming were determined from the DNA. Across this sample there are 97,000 or so clones, with around 57% seen only once. The ten top clones hold more than 4.5% of the sample.

With respect to this clone: There is no known antigen for this receptor. Base qualities are missing; no much larger clone stands one base away.

The sequenced sample consisted of PBMCs. The rearranged chain carries TRBV7-2 and TRBJ2-3, and 7 junction bases match TRBD2. The TCR was taken from a human donor in good health. For the CDR3, the sequence is CASSLVGGPTDTQYF. The nucleotide sequence reads TGTGCCAGCAGCTTAGTGGGAGGGCCCACAGATACGCAGTATTTT. Reference TRBV7-2 and TRBJ2-3 genes cover what lies past the CDR3, so the full variable domain is GAGVSQSPSNKVTEKGKDVELRCDPISGHTALYWYRQSLGQGLEFLIYFQGNSAPDKSGLPSDRFSAERTGGSVSTLTIQRTQQEDSAVYLCASSLVGGPTDTQYFGPGTRLTVL.